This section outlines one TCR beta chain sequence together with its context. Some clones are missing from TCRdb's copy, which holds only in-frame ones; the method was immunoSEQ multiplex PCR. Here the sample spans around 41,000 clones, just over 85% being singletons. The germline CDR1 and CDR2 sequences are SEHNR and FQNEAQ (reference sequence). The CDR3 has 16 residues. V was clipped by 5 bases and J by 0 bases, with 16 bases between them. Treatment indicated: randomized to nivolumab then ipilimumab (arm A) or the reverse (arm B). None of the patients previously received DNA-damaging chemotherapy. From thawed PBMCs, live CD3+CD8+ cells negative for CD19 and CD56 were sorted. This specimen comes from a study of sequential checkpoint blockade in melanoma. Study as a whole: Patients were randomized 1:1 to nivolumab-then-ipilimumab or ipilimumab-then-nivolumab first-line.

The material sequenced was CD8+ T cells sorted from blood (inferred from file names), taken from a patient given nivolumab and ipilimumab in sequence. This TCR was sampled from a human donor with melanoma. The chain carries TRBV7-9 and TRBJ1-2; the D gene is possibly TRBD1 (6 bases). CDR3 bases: TGTGCCAGCAGCCCGCCTTACGGACAGTCTAACTATGGCTACACCTTC. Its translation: CASSPPYGQSNYGYTF.